The clone carrying this TCR beta chain has a count of ten or more. Its target is unknown. Time point denoted: healthy volunteer bleed at 2 weeks. The template was total RNA from unfractionated whole blood. Each cDNA molecule in the library carried unique molecular identifiers. In the authors' methods: With a range of about 23,224 to 750,000, the median per sample was around 97,000 TCRs. TCRdb fed the RACE reads into MiXCR, producing one record per CDR3 protein. TCRdb's processing, not the authors', yielded these V and J calls. The sample yields some 90,000 distinct CDR3 sequences, about 10% seen once. This sample stems from a study of human T cells and chemical hapten exposure. In the study overall: The variation in per-sample TCR yields arose mainly from small differences in pooled library volumes.

This CDR3 is built from 11 residues. The V gene's germline CDR1 is DFQATT and CDR2 SNEGSKA (reference sequence). V was trimmed by 6 bases and J by 4 bases, leaving 7 bases between them. Study outcomes and limitations: Sensitization with DPC brought no change to TCRs above 1 in 1000 in frequency.

Specimen: whole blood. The receptor was derived from a female donor in good health. Some clones in this sample may be carry-over from other donors' samples. J is TRBJ2-1 and V is TRBV20-1; possibly TRBD2 for D (6 bases). CDR3: CSAGGYNEQFF. In nucleotides, the CDR3 is TGCAGTGCCGGAGGGTACAATGAGCAGTTCTTC.